The source of this T cell receptor (beta chain) is a study of cytomegalovirus exposure and HLA in healthy donors. Study-wide findings and caveats: Later analysis suggested most CMV-associated TCR beta chains were HLA-restricted. Presence/absence analyses treated sequencing depth as roughly uniform across donors. Some V segments could not be told apart, so they were left out, TRBV6-2 and TRBV6-3 among them.

Between the trimmed V and J ends, which lost 8 bases and 8 bases, there was a span of 21 bases. The germline CDR1 and CDR2 sequences are LNHDA and SQIVND (reference sequence). This CDR3 has 14 residues. Worth noting for this clone: Its antigen is not known.

PCR used 60 Vbeta primers and 13 Jbeta primers. Profiling relied on immunoSEQ multiplex PCR, and the TCRdb table lists in-frame clones only, not all of them. Its clone listing holds over 40,000 clones. The sequenced material came from PBMCs. This chain links TRBV19 with TRBJ1-2, with D possibly matching TRBD1 (5 bases). This TCR was sampled from a middle-aged woman in good health and CMV-seronegative. The CDR3 spells CASCGYSGGGGYTF. The DNA for the CDR3 is TGTGCCAGTTGTGGGTACAGCGGCGGGGGGGGCTACACCTTC.